These T cell receptor beta chains were read from a single sample in a study of blood T cells in healthy people across ages. TCRdb independently ran MiXCR on the 5' RACE reads; one entry per CDR3 protein. Of around 750,000 distinct CDR3 sequences listed, roughly 50% are singletons. The source material was blood. The source of these receptors is an older man in good health. The CDR3 runs from the conserved cysteine through the conserved F or W. Fields, in order: D gene, clone size, J gene, V gene, CDR3 DNA, CDR3 protein. A D gene is named only where the DNA matches it firmly. Clone size, where shown, is once, few, many, or a class for clones that have expanded.

D: TRBD2; size: many; J: TRBJ2-7; V: TRBV29-1; DNA: TGCAGCGTTGATTCGGGAGGCGAGCAGTACTTC; CDR3: CSVDSGGEQYF
D: TRBD1; size: few; J: TRBJ2-7; V: TRBV12-3/TRBV12-4; DNA: TGTGCCAGCAGTCAACGGGACAGGCTCTCCTACGAGCAGTACTTC; CDR3: CASSQRDRLSYEQYF
D: .; size: once; J: TRBJ2-3; V: TRBV29-1; DNA: TGCAGCTTTGGGGGCACAGATACGCAGTATTTT; CDR3: CSFGGTDTQYF
D: .; size: few; J: TRBJ2-7; V: TRBV29-1; DNA: TGCAGCCCCTTAAACCGCCATCCTTTACCCGAGCAGTACTTC; CDR3: CSPLNRHPLPEQYF
D: .; size: .; J: TRBJ2-7; V: TRBV12-3/TRBV12-4; DNA: TGTGCCAGCAGGCCGGGGGGCGGGAGAACCTACGAGCAGTACTTC; CDR3: CASRPGGGRTYEQYF
D: .; size: .; J: TRBJ1-4; V: TRBV15; DNA: TGTGCCACCAGCAGAGTCACGGGGAATGAAAAACTGTTTTTT; CDR3: CATSRVTGNEKLFF
D: .; size: .; J: TRBJ2-7; V: TRBV27; DNA: TGTGCCAGCAGTTCGGAGAGGGGATACTACAATGAGCAGTACTTC; CDR3: CASSSERGYYNEQYF
D: .; size: .; J: TRBJ2-3; V: TRBV7-3; DNA: TGTGCCAGCAGCTCCTACACAGATGCGCAGTATTTT; CDR3: CASSSYTDAQYF
D: .; size: few; J: TRBJ2-2; V: TRBV6-5; DNA: TGTGCCAGCAGTTACTCAGGGGAAGGCGCCGGGGAGCTGTTTTTT; CDR3: CASSYSGEGAGELFF
D: .; size: .; J: TRBJ2-2; V: TRBV7-7; DNA: TGTGCCAGCAGCTTTGAGGCGGGTATGGGCACCGGGGAGCTGTTTTTT; CDR3: CASSFEAGMGTGELFF
D: .; size: .; J: TRBJ1-2; V: TRBV7-9; DNA: TGTGCCAGCAGCTCCTTTGGGAGAGGCTACACCTTC; CDR3: CASSSFGRGYTF
D: .; size: .; J: TRBJ2-3; V: TRBV7-8; DNA: TGTGCCAGCAGCTTGGGGCTAGCGATAAAGTATTTT; CDR3: CASSLGLAIKYF
D: .; size: .; J: TRBJ2-7; V: TRBV18; DNA: TGTGCCAGCTCACCAGTAGGGAGCTCCTACGAGCAGTACTTC; CDR3: CASSPVGSSYEQYF
D: TRBD1; size: .; J: TRBJ2-3; V: TRBV27; DNA: TGTGCCAGCAGTGTCCGGGACAGGGTCACAGATACGCAGTATTTT; CDR3: CASSVRDRVTDTQYF
D: .; size: .; J: TRBJ1-2; V: TRBV29-1; DNA: TGCAGCGGCGTGGAGGGAACTAACTATGGCTACACCTTC; CDR3: CSGVEGTNYGYTF
D: TRBD2; size: .; J: TRBJ2-7; V: TRBV7-9; DNA: TGTGCCAGCAGCTTAGTAGGCAGCGGGAGCTCCTACGAGCAGTACTTC; CDR3: CASSLVGSGSSYEQYF
D: .; size: .; J: TRBJ2-7; V: TRBV9; DNA: TGTGCCAGCAGCGTACAGCCACGCTTACATAGCTCCTACGAGCAGTACTTC; CDR3: CASSVQPRLHSSYEQYF
D: .; size: few; J: TRBJ1-5; V: TRBV20-1; DNA: TGCAGTGCTAGAGAAGGAGAGGGAGGTCAGCCCCAGCATTTT; CDR3: CSAREGEGGQPQHF
D: .; size: .; J: TRBJ2-5; V: TRBV7-2; DNA: TGTGCCAGCAGCCAGAGGGGTCCCCAAGAGACCCAGTACTTC; CDR3: CASSQRGPQETQYF
D: TRBD1; size: .; J: TRBJ1-1; V: TRBV5-1; DNA: TGCGCCAGCAGCCCTCGGACAGGGGGCATCGCTGAAGCTTTCTTT; CDR3: CASSPRTGGIAEAFF
D: .; size: .; J: TRBJ2-7; V: TRBV9; DNA: TGTGCCAGCAGGCATCCCATCGCTAAGTATTCCTACGAGCAGTACTTC; CDR3: CASRHPIAKYSYEQYF
D: .; size: .; J: TRBJ2-4; V: TRBV5-1; DNA: TGCGCCAGCAGCGGTAGCGTATCCAAAAACATTCAGTACTTC; CDR3: CASSGSVSKNIQYF
D: TRBD2; size: few; J: TRBJ2-3; V: TRBV4-2; DNA: TGTGCCAGCAGCCAACGACTAGCGGGAGCTGGGCACAGATACGCGTATTTT; CDR3: CASSQRLAGAGHRYAYF
D: TRBD1; size: .; J: TRBJ1-1; V: TRBV7-2; DNA: TGTGCCAGCAGCTTAGCACCGGGACAGGGGAACACTGAAGCTTTCTTT; CDR3: CASSLAPGQGNTEAFF
D: .; size: .; J: TRBJ1-2; V: TRBV10-2; DNA: TGCGCCAGCAGTGAGTCACCTTCGAACTATGGCTACACCTTC; CDR3: CASSESPSNYGYTF
D: .; size: .; J: TRBJ1-3; V: TRBV12-3/TRBV12-4; DNA: TGTGCCAGCAGTTTAGACAGGACCTCTGGAAACACCATATATTTT; CDR3: CASSLDRTSGNTIYF
D: .; size: .; J: TRBJ1-2; V: TRBV6-5; DNA: TGTGCCAGCAGTCGGGGTTCAGTAGGCTATGGCTACACCTTC; CDR3: CASSRGSVGYGYTF
D: .; size: .; J: TRBJ2-1; V: TRBV2; DNA: TGTGCCAGCAGCCCCCCCCGGGAGACCTACAATGAGCAGTTCTTC; CDR3: CASSPPRETYNEQFF
D: TRBD2; size: .; J: TRBJ2-5; V: TRBV25-1; DNA: TGTGCCAGCAGTGAACCACGGGAGGGGGGAGAGACCCAGTACTTC; CDR3: CASSEPREGGETQYF
D: .; size: .; J: TRBJ1-4; V: TRBV29-1; DNA: TGCAGCGTTGGTACACAGGGAGCTAATGAAAAACTGTTTTTT; CDR3: CSVGTQGANEKLFF
D: TRBD1; size: .; J: TRBJ2-7; V: TRBV12-3/TRBV12-4; DNA: TGTGCCAGCAGTTCCCAGACAGGGGGATTACAGTACTTC; CDR3: CASSSQTGGLQYF
D: .; size: .; J: TRBJ2-1; V: TRBV7-9; DNA: TGTGCCAGCAGAGGAGAGGAGAGGCCCAGCTCCTACAATGAGCAGTTCTTC; CDR3: CASRGEERPSSYNEQFF
D: .; size: few; J: TRBJ1-1; V: TRBV13; DNA: TGTGCCAGCAGCGCCTCAGGGGTTGTCGCTGAAGCTTTCTTT; CDR3: CASSASGVVAEAFF
D: .; size: few; J: TRBJ2-7; V: TRBV25-1; DNA: TGTGCCAGCAGACCAGGGGAATCCTACGAGCAGTACTTC; CDR3: CASRPGESYEQYF
D: .; size: few; J: TRBJ1-1; V: TRBV18; DNA: TGTGCCAGCTCACCCCTGGAAACCCCGGGCACTGAAGCTTTCTTT; CDR3: CASSPLETPGTEAFF
D: .; size: few; J: TRBJ2-4; V: TRBV28; DNA: TGTGCCAGCAGTTTATACGGGCGCGGAACCAAAAACATTCAGTACTTC; CDR3: CASSLYGRGTKNIQYF
D: TRBD1; size: .; J: TRBJ1-4; V: TRBV29-1; DNA: TGCAGCGTTGGCCACAGGGGAGGCGATGAAAAACTGTTTTTT; CDR3: CSVGHRGGDEKLFF
D: TRBD2; size: few; J: TRBJ2-1; V: TRBV7-9; DNA: TGTGCCAGCAGCTTACTTCGACTAGCGGAATACAATGAGCAGTTCTTC; CDR3: CASSLLRLAEYNEQFF
D: .; size: .; J: TRBJ2-1; V: TRBV24-1; DNA: TGTGCCACCAGGGACAAACCCACAGATACGCAGTTCTTC; CDR3: CATRDKPTDTQFF
D: .; size: few; J: TRBJ1-2; V: TRBV20-1; DNA: TGCAGTGCTCGCCCTCAACTGACGCGGAGTGGCTACACCTTC; CDR3: CSARPQLTRSGYTF
D: .; size: .; J: TRBJ1-2; V: TRBV29-1; DNA: TGCAGCGTTGTCCAGGGAGCTAACTATGGCTACACCTTC; CDR3: CSVVQGANYGYTF
D: TRBD1; size: .; J: TRBJ1-3; V: TRBV29-1; DNA: TGCAGCGTTGGGGGGACAGCAAGAAACACCATATATTTT; CDR3: CSVGGTARNTIYF
D: .; size: .; J: TRBJ2-7; V: TRBV20-1; DNA: TGCAGTGCCATAGCCCCGGGATTGGGCTCCTACGAGCAGTACTTC; CDR3: CSAIAPGLGSYEQYF
D: TRBD1; size: .; J: TRBJ1-1; V: TRBV9; DNA: TGTGCCAGCAGCGGACAGGGGCGCGGTGAAGCTTTCTTT; CDR3: CASSGQGRGEAFF
D: TRBD2; size: .; J: TRBJ2-1; V: TRBV28; DNA: TGTGCCAGCAGTTCCGCGGGACTAGCGGGAGGGCCTAGATACAATGAGCAGTTCTTC; CDR3: CASSSAGLAGGPRYNEQFF
D: .; size: few; J: TRBJ2-7; V: TRBV10-3; DNA: TGTGCCATCAGTGATGTCGGGGGCGGCGAGCAGTACTTC; CDR3: CAISDVGGGEQYF
D: .; size: once; J: TRBJ2-2; V: TRBV12-3/TRBV12-4; DNA: TGTGCCAGCAGTCCAACAGGGTTTCCCGGGGAGCCGTTTTTT; CDR3: CASSPTGFPGEPFF
D: .; size: .; J: TRBJ1-1; V: TRBV7-9; DNA: TGTGCCAGCAGGTTAGCCACTAACACTGAAGCTTTCTTT; CDR3: CASRLATNTEAFF
D: TRBD2; size: once; J: TRBJ2-1; V: TRBV7-9; DNA: TGTGCCAGCAGCGCTTGGCGACTAGCGTATAATGAGCAGTTCTTC; CDR3: CASSAWRLAYNEQFF
D: TRBD1; size: many; J: TRBJ1-2; V: TRBV4-2; DNA: TGTGCCAGCAGCCGGGGGACAGGGGACTATGGCTACACCTTC; CDR3: CASSRGTGDYGYTF
D: .; size: .; J: TRBJ2-7; V: TRBV15; DNA: TGTGCCACCAGCAGTCGTCCTGTCCTTACCGGCGAGCAGTACTTC; CDR3: CATSSRPVLTGEQYF
D: TRBD1; size: few; J: TRBJ2-7; V: TRBV24-1; DNA: TGTGCCACCAGTGATCCTAGGACAGGGCCCTCCTACGAGCAGTACTTC; CDR3: CATSDPRTGPSYEQYF
D: .; size: few; J: TRBJ1-1; V: TRBV20-1; DNA: TGCAGTGCTAGCCGCCAGTCCAACACTGAAGCTTTCTTT; CDR3: CSASRQSNTEAFF
D: TRBD2; size: .; J: TRBJ2-1; V: TRBV12-3/TRBV12-4; DNA: TGTGCCAGCAGCCTAGCGGGGAGCTTAAATGAGCAGTTCTTC; CDR3: CASSLAGSLNEQFF
D: TRBD1; size: .; J: TRBJ1-5; V: TRBV7-9; DNA: TGTGCCAGCAGCTACGGGACAGGGGGCCGGTATAGCAATCAGCCCCAGCATTTT; CDR3: CASSYGTGGRYSNQPQHF
D: .; size: .; J: TRBJ1-2; V: TRBV12-3/TRBV12-4; DNA: TGTGCCAGCAGTCCTTGGACAGAAGGCTACACCTTC; CDR3: CASSPWTEGYTF
D: TRBD1; size: few; J: TRBJ2-7; V: TRBV5-1; DNA: TGCGCCAGCAGCTTGGGGACAGGCCCTGAGGAGCAGTACTTC; CDR3: CASSLGTGPEEQYF
D: .; size: few; J: TRBJ2-7; V: TRBV11-1; DNA: TGTGCCAGCAGCCCCAACTACAGGTTAGGCTCCTACGAGCAGTACTTC; CDR3: CASSPNYRLGSYEQYF
D: .; size: few; J: TRBJ1-1; V: TRBV3-1; DNA: TGTGCCAGCAGCGGAACAGGTACCGCCACTGAAGCTTTCTTT; CDR3: CASSGTGTATEAFF